This TCR beta chain originates from a study of naive and memory T cell subsets. There are a few counts of this clonotype. Amplification of ligated cDNA took four PCR rounds with SP2 and nested alpha and beta constant primers. Alpha and beta constant region primers primed reverse transcription for blood and skin samples. TCRdb itself ran the 5' RACE reads through MiXCR, one entry per CDR3 protein. The table includes roughly 56,000 distinct CDR3 sequences, approximately 6.6% detected once. TCR cDNA received a 3' ligated oligonucleotide that carried a UMI. Reverse transcription used DNase-treated unsorted total RNA, aiming for roughly 1 to 1,100 ng. The CDR3 has 15 residues. CDR1 is MNHEY and CDR2 is SVGAGI in the germline V gene. Trimming at V came to 5 bases and at J to 4 bases, leaving 5 bases not matched to a gene.

This receptor was taken from a male donor in good health. The V call is TRBV6-5, the J call TRBJ2-2; 9 bases line up with TRBD2. CDR3 region: CASSPPTSGTGELFF. The CDR3 DNA sequence: TGTGCCAGCAGTCCTCCGACTAGCGGCACCGGGGAGCTGTTTTTT.